The clone carrying this TCR beta chain has only one observation. The germline V gene has CDR1 SGHTA and CDR2 FQGNSA. Between the trimmed V and J ends, which lost 4 bases and 7 bases, there was a span of 16 bases. The CDR3 contains 14 residues. Participant-given clinical history determined each cohort assignment. In Cohort 3, a recovered donor had either two negative PCRs, clearance, or symptom resolution. Some clones are missing from TCRdb's copy, which holds only in-frame ones; the method was immunoSEQ multiplex PCR. The sample contains 150,000 to 200,000 clones, approximately 80% of which appear only once. These data come from a study of blood T cell repertoires in COVID-19. About the research overall: Sources were T cells, B-cell-depleted T cells, or PBMCs; the material itself was cDNA or gDNA.

The material sequenced was PBMCs or T cells enriched from blood (not recorded which). This rearrangement joins TRBV7-2 to TRBJ1-1; D not resolved. This receptor was taken from a man aged 50 or older who had recovered from COVID-19. In DNA, the CDR3 is TGTGCCAGCAGCTCACCACCCCGGGTTGATGAAGCTTTCTTT. Amino acids: CASSSPPRVDEAFF.